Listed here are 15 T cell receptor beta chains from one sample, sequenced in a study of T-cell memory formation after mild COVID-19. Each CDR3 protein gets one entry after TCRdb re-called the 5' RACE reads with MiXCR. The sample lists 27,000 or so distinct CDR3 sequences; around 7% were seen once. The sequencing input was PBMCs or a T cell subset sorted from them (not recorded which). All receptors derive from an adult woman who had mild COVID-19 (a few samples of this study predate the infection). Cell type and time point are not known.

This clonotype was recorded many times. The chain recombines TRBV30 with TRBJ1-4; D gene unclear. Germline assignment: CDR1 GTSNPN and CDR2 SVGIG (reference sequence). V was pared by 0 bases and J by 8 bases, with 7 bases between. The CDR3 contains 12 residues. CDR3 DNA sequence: TGTGCCTGGAGTGTACTAAGGGAAAAACTGTTTTTT. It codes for CAWSVLREKLFF.

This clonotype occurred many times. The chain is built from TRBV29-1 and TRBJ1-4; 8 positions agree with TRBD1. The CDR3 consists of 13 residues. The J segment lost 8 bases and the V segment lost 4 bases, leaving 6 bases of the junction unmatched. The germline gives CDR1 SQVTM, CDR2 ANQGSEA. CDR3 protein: CSVGQGKGEKLFF. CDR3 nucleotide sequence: TGCAGCGTTGGACAGGGGAAAGGGGAAAAACTGTTTTTT.

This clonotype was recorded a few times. This chain's CDR3 is CASSFHGGEETQYF. For the CDR3, the DNA is TGCGCCAGCAGCTTTCACGGGGGCGAGGAGACCCAGTACTTC. V and J are TRBV5-1 and TRBJ2-5; the D gene could be TRBD1 or TRBD2 (6 bases each). This CDR3 is built from 14 residues. With 2 bases removed from V and 5 bases from J, the gap between germline ends came to 13 bases. The germline V gene has CDR1 SGHRS and CDR2 YFSETQ.

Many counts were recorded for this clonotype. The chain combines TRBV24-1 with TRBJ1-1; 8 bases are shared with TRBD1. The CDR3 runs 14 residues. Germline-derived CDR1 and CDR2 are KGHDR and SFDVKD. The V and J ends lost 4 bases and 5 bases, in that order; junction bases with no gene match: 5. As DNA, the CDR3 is TGTGCCACCAGTGACCAGAGGACAGGGACTGAAGCTTTCTTT. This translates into CATSDQRTGTEAFF.

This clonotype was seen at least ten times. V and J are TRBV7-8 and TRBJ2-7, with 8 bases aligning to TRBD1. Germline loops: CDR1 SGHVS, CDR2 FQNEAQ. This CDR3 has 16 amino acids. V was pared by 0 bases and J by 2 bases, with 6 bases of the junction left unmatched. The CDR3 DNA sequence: TGTGCCAGCAGCTTAGCGGGGGCAGGGGGCCCCTACGAGCAGTACTTC. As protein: CASSLAGAGGPYEQYF.

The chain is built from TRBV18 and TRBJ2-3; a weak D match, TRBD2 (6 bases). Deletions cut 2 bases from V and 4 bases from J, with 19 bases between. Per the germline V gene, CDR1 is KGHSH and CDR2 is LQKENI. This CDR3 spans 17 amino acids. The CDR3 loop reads CASSPGLTTSRADTQYF. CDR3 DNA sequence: TGTGCCAGCTCACCAGGACTAACCACTTCTCGGGCAGATACGCAGTATTTT.

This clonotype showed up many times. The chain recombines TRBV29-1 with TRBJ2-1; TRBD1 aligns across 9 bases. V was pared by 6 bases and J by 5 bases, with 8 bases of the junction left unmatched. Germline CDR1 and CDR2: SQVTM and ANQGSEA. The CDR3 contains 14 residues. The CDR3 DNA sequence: TGCAGCGTGAGTGACCGGGACAGGGACAATGAGCAGTTCTTC. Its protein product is CSVSDRDRDNEQFF.

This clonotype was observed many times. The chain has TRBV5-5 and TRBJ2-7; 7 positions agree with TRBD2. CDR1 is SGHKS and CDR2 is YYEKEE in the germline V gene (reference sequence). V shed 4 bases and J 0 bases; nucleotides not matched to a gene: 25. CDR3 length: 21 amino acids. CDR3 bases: TGTGCCAGCAGCCGCGGAATCGTACATCCGGCCCTTGCTAGCGGCTCCTACGAGCAGTACTTC. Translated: CASSRGIVHPALASGSYEQYF.

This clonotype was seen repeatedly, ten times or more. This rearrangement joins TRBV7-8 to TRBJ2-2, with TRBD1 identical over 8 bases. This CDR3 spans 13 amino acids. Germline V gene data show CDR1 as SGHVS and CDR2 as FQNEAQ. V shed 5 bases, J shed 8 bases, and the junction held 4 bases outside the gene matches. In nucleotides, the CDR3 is TGTGCCAGCAGCAGGGGACAGGCTGGGGAGCTGTTTTTT. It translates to CASSRGQAGELFF.

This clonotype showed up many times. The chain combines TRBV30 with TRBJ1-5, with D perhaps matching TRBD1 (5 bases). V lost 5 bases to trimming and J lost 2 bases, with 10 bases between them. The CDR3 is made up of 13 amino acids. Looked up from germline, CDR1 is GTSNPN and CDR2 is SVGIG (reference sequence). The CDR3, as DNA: TGTGCCTGGCAGGGTGGGGGCAATCAGCCCCAGCATTTT. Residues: CAWQGGGNQPQHF.

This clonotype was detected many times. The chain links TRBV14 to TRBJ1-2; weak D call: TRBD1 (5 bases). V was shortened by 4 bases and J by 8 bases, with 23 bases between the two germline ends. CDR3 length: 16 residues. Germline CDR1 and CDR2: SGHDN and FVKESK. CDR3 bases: TGTGCCAGCAGCCCTCGAGGGACCGCGTCGACTGACGGCTACACCTTC. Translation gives CASSPRGTASTDGYTF.

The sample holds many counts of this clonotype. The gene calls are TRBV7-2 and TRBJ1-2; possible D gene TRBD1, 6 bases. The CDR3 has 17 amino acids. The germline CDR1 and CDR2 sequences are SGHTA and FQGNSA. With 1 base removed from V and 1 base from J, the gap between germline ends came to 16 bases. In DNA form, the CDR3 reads TGTGCCAGCAGCTTAGTCCTGTGGGGGGGCCGTAACTATGGCTACACCTTC. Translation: CASSLVLWGGRNYGYTF.

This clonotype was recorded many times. The DNA of the CDR3 is TGTGCCAGTGCGGGACTAGCGGAGCAAGAGACCCAGTACTTC. This codes for CASAGLAEQETQYF. The chain joins TRBV7-8 to TRBJ2-5; TRBD2 matches at 11 bases. This CDR3 region has 14 residues. Germline CDR1 reads SGHVS; CDR2 reads FQNEAQ. V lost 9 bases, J lost 2 bases, and 5 bases stayed unmatched.

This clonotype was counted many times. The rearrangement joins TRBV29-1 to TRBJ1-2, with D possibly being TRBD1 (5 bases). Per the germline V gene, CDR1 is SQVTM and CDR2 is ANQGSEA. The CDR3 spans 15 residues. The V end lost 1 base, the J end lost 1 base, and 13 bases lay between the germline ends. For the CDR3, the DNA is TGCAGCGTTGAAGGGGAAGCAGGGCTTAACTATGGCTACACCTTC. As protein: CSVEGEAGLNYGYTF. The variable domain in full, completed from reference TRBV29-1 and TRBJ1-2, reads SAVISQKPSRDICQRGTSLTIQCQVDSQVTMMFWYRQQPGQSLTLIATANQGSEATYESGFVIDKFPISRPNLTFSTLTVSNMSPEDSSIYLCSVEGEAGLNYGYTFGSGTRLTVV.

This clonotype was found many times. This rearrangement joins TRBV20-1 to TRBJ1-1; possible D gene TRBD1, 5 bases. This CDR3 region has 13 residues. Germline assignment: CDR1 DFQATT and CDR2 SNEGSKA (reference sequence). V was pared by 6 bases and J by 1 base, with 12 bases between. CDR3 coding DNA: TGCAGTGCGACCCGGGACGGGAACACTGAAGCTTTCTTT. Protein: CSATRDGNTEAFF.